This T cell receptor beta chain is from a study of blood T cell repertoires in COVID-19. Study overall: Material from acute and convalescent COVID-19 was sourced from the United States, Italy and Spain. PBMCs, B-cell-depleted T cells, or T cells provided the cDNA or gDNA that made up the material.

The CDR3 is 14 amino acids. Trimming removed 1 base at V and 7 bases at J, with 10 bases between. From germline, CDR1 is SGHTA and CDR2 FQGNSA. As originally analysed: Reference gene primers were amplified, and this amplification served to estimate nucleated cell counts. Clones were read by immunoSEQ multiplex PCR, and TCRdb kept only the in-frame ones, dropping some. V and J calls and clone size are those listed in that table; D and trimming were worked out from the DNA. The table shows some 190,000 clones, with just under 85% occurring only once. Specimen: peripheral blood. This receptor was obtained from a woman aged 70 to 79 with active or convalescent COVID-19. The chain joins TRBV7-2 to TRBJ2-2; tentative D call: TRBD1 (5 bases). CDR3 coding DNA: TGTGCCAGCAGCTTAGTGGCCCAGGGCGGGGAGCTGTTTTTT. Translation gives CASSLVAQGGELFF.